The T cell receptor beta chain described here comes from a study of hypomethylating agent response in myelodysplastic syndrome. V lost 4 bases, J lost 6 bases, and 17 bases lay in between. Germline V lookup: CDR1 SGHRS, CDR2 YFSETQ. CDR3 length equals 15 residues. Repertoires were generated with immunoSEQ multiplex PCR, while TCRdb's copy carries only in-frame clones and drops some. Of fewer than 2,000 clones in the sample, around four fifths were seen once. This rearrangement joins TRBV5-1 to TRBJ2-1; D may be TRBD1 (6 bases). The source is a human donor with myelodysplastic syndrome. Here the sequenced sample was bone marrow, taken before or after starting hypomethylating agent treatment for myelodysplastic syndrome (not recorded which). CDR3 protein: CASSPITGMSNEQFF. CDR3 coding DNA: TGCGCCAGCAGCCCAATTACAGGGATGTCCAATGAGCAGTTCTTC.